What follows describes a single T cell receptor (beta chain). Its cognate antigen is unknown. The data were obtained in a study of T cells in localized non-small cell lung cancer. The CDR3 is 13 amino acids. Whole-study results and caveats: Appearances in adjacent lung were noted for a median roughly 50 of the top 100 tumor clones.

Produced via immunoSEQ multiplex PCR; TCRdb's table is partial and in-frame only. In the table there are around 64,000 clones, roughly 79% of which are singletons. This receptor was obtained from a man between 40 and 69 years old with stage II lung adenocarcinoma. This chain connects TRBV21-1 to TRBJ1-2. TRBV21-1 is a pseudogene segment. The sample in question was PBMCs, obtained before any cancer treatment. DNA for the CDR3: TGTGCCAGCAAGCCGGGAGCTAACTATGGCTACACCTTC. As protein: CASKPGANYGYTF.